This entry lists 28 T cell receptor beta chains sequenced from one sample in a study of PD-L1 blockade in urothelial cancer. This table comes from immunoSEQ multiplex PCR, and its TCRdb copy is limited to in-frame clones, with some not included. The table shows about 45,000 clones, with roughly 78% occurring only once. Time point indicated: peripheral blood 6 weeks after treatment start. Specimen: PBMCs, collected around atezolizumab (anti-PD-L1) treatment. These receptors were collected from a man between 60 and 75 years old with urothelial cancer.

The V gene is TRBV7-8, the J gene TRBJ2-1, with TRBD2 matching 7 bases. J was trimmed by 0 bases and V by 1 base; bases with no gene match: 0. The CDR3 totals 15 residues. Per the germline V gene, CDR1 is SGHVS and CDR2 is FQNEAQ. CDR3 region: CASSLGGGSYNEQFF. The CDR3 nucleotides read TGTGCCAGCAGCTTAGGGGGGGGCTCCTACAATGAGCAGTTCTTC.

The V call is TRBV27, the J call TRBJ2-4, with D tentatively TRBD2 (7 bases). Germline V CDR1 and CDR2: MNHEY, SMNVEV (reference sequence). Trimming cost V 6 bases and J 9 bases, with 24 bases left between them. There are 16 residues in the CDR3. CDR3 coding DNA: TGTGCCAGCAGCGGGGGAGGGGTGGGGGCCAAAGTCATTCAGTACTTC. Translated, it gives CASSGGGVGAKVIQYF.

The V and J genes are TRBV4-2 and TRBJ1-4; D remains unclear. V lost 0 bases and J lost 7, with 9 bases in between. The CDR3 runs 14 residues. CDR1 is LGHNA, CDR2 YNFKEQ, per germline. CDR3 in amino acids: CASSQESTVEKLFF. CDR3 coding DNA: TGTGCCAGCAGCCAAGAGAGCACAGTTGAAAAACTGTTTTTT.

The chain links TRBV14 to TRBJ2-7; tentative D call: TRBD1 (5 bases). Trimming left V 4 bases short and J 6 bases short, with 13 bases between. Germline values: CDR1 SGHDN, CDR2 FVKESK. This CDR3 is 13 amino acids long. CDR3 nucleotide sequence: TGTGCCAGCAGCCGTGCCAGGGATGGCGAGCAGTACTTC. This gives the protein CASSRARDGEQYF.

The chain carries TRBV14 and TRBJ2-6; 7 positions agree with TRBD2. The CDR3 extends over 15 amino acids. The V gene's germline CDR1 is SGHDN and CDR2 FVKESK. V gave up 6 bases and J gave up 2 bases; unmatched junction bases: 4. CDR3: CASSYAGAGANVLTF. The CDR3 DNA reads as TGTGCCAGCAGTTATGCGGGGGCTGGGGCCAACGTCCTGACTTTC.

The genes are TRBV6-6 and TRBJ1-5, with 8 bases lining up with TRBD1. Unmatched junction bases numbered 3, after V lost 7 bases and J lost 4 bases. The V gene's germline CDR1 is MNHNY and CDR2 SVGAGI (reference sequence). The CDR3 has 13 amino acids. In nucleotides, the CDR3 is TGTGCCAGCACTCGGGACAGGAATCAGCCCCAGCATTTT. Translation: CASTRDRNQPQHF.

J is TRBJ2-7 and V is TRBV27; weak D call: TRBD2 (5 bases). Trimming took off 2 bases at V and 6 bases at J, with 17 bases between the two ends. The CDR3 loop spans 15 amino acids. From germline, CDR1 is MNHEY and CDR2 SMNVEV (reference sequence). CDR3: CASSLGPSSSTEQYF. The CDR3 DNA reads TGTGCCAGCAGTTTAGGGCCTAGCTCCTCGACCGAGCAGTACTTC.

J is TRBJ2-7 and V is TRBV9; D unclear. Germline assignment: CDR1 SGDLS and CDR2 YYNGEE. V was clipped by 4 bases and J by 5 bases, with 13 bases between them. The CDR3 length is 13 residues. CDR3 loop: CASSPSSVHEQYF. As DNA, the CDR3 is TGTGCCAGCAGCCCATCCTCGGTCCACGAGCAGTACTTC.

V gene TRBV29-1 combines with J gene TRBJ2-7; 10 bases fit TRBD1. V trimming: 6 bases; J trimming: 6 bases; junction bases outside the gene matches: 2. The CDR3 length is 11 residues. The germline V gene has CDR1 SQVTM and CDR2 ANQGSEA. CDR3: CSVDRGAEQYF. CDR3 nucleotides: TGCAGCGTGGACAGGGGGGCCGAGCAGTACTTC.

Here the CDR3 DNA reads TGTGCCAGCAGCACTTACAGCGGGAGAGATACGCAGTATTTT. Protein sequence: CASSTYSGRDTQYF. The rearrangement uses TRBV5-4 and TRBJ2-3, with 8 positions matching TRBD2. V dropped 4 bases and J dropped 5; count of bases not matched to a gene: 6. Germline CDR1 and CDR2: SGHNT and YYREEE (reference sequence). The CDR3 has 14 amino acids.

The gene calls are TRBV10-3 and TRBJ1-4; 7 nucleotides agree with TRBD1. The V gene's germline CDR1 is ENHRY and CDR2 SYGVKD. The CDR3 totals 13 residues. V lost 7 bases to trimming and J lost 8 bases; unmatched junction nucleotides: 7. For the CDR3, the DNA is TGTGCCATCAAGACAGACAGGGACGAAAAACTGTTTTTT. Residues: CAIKTDRDEKLFF.

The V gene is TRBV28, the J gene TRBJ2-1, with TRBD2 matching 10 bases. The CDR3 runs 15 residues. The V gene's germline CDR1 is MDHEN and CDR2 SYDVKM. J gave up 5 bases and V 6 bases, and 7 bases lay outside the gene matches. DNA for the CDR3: TGTGCCAGCAGGGAAGGACTAGCGGTAAACAATGAGCAGTTCTTC. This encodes CASREGLAVNNEQFF.

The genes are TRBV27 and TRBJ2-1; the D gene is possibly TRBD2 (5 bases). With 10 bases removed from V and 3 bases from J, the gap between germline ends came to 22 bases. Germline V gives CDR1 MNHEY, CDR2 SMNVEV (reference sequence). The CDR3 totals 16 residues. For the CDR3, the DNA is TGTGCCACCCGATTCTCCGGGGTAGGGAACTACAATGAGCAGTTCTTC. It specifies CATRFSGVGNYNEQFF.

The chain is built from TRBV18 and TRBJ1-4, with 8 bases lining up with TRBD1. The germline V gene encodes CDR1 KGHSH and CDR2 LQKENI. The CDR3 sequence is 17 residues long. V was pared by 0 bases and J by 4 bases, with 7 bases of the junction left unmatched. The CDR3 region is CASSPPLGQGLNEKLFF. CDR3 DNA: TGTGCCAGCTCACCACCGCTTGGACAGGGACTTAATGAAAAACTGTTTTTT.

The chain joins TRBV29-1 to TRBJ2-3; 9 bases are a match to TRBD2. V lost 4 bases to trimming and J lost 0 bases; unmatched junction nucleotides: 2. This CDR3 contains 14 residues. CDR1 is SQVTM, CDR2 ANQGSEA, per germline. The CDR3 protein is CSVGLAVSTDTQYF. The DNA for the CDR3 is TGCAGCGTTGGACTAGCGGTTAGCACAGATACGCAGTATTTT.

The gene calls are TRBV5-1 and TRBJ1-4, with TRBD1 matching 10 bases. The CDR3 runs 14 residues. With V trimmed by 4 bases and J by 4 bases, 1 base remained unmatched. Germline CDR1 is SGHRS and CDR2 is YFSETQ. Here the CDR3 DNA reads TGCGCCAGCAGCCGGACAGGGGGTAATGAAAAACTGTTTTTT. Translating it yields CASSRTGGNEKLFF.

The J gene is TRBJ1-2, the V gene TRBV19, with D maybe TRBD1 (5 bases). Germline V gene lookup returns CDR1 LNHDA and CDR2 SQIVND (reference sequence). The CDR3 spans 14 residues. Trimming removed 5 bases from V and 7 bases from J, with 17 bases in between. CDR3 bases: TGTGCCAGTAGTGCCACCGGGACTATGGTTGGCTACACCTTC. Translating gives CASSATGTMVGYTF.

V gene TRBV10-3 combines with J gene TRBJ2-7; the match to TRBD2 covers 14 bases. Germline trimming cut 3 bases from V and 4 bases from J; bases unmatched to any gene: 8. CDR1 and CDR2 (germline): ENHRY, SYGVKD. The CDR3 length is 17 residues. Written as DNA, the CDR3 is TGTGCCATCAGTGATGACGGGACTAGCGGGAGTCGGTACGAGCAGTACTTC. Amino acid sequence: CAISDDGTSGSRYEQYF.

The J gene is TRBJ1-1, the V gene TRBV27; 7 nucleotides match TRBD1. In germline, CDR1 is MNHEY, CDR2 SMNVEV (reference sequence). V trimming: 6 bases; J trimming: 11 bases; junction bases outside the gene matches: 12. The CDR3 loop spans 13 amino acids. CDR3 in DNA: TGTGCCAGCAGAGATACGGGACAGAGGGAGGCTTTCTTT. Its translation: CASRDTGQREAFF.

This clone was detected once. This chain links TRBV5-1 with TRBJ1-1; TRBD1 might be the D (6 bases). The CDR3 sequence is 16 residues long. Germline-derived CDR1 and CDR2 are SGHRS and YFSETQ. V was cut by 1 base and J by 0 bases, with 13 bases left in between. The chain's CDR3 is CASSLRQGNVNTEAFF. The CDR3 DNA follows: TGCGCCAGCAGCTTGCGGCAGGGGAATGTGAACACTGAAGCTTTCTTT. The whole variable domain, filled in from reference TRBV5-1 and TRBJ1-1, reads KAGVTQTPRYLIKTRGQQVTLSCSPISGHRSVSWYQQTPGQGLQFLFEYFSETQRNKGNFPGRFSGRQFSNSRSEMNVSTLELGDSALYLCASSLRQGNVNTEAFFGQGTRLTVV.

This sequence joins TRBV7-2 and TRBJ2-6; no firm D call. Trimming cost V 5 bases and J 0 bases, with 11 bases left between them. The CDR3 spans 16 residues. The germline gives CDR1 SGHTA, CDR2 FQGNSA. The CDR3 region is CASSQRLGSGANVLTF. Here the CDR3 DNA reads TGTGCCAGCAGCCAACGCCTCGGCTCTGGGGCCAACGTCCTGACTTTC.

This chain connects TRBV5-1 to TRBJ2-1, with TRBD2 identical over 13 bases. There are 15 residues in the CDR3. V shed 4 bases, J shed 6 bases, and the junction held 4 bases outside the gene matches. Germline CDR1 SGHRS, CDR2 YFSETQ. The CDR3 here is CASSAWTSGGNEQFF. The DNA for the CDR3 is TGCGCCAGCAGCGCATGGACTAGCGGGGGCAATGAGCAGTTCTTC.

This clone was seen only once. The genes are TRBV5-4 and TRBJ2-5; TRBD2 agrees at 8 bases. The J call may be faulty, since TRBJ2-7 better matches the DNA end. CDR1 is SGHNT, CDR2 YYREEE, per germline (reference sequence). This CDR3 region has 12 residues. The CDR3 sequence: CASSRGGYEQYF. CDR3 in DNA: TGTGCCAGCAGTCGCGGGGGGTACGAGCAGTACTTC.

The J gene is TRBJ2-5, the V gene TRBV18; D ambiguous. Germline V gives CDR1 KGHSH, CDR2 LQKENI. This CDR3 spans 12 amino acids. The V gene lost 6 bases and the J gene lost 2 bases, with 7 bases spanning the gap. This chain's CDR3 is CASSPRQETQYF. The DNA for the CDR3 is TGTGCCAGCTCCCCCCGGCAAGAGACCCAGTACTTC.

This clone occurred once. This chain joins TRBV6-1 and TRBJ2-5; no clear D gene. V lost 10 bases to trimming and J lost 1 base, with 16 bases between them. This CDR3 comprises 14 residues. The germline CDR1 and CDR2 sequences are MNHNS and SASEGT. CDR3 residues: CATPRTGSQETQYF. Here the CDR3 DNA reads TGTGCCACACCCCGCACGGGTTCCCAAGAGACCCAGTACTTC.

The CDR3 sequence: CASSGGSPVAFF. The CDR3 DNA sequence: TGTGCCAGCAGCGGCGGATCTCCCGTGGCTTTCTTT. The chain joins TRBV7-9 to TRBJ1-1; D uncertain. CDR1 SEHNR and CDR2 FQNEAQ come from the germline V gene (reference sequence). V lost 5 bases, J lost 11 bases, and 15 bases lay in between. This CDR3 comprises 12 residues.

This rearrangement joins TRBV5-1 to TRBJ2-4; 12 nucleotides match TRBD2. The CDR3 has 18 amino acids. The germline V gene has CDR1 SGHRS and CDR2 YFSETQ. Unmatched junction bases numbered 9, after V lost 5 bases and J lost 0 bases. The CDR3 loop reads CASRLLAGGFLAKNIQYF. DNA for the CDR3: TGCGCCAGCAGATTACTAGCGGGGGGCTTCCTAGCCAAAAACATTCAGTACTTC.

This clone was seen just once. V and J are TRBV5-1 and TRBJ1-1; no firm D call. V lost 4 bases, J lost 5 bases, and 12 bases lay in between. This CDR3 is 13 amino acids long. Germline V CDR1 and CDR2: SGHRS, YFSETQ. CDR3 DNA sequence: TGCGCCAGCAGCCCGGGGTCGAGGACTGAAGCTTTCTTT. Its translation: CASSPGSRTEAFF.